This T cell receptor beta chain derives from a study of cytomegalovirus exposure and HLA in healthy donors. Study-level points and caveats: Most observed TCR sequences were rare, whereas some public TCRs were detected in many donors.

Regarding this clone: What it binds is not known.

Healthy bone marrow donors supplied every sample. V lost 4 bases and J lost 5, with 9 bases in between. Germline CDR1 is SEHNR and CDR2 is FQNEAQ (reference sequence). The CDR3 covers 13 residues. PCR used 60 Vbeta primers and 13 Jbeta primers. The method was immunoSEQ multiplex PCR; TCRdb's version includes in-frame clones alone and lacks a portion of them. The table includes fewer than 150,000 clones, about 73% detected once. The chain couples TRBV7-9 to TRBJ1-5, with D unclear. The sequence came from a woman between 45 and 60 years old in good health and CMV-seropositive. Input material: PBMCs. Here the CDR3 reads CASSSNLDQPQHF. The CDR3 coding sequence is TGTGCCAGCAGCTCTAACTTGGATCAGCCCCAGCATTTT.